This T cell receptor beta chain was sequenced in a study of cytomegalovirus exposure and HLA in healthy donors. The V end lost 9 bases, the J end lost 6 bases, and 8 bases lay between the germline ends. Germline CDR1 and CDR2: SEHNR and FQNEAQ (reference sequence). There are 10 residues in the CDR3. Points on this clone: Its antigen is not identified.

PCR was performed using 60 Vbeta and 13 Jbeta primers. Profiled with immunoSEQ multiplex PCR; TCRdb holds only in-frame clones, not every one. The sample has 130,000 or so clones, more than 60% seen once. Study outcomes and limitations: From TCR beta sequences, most subjects' HLA-A and HLA-B alleles were reportedly predicted accurately. The authors listed 150 to 200 TCR beta chains as cytomegalovirus-associated.

V and J are TRBV7-9 and TRBJ1-1, with D tentatively TRBD1 (5 bases). The sequenced material came from PBMCs. This sequence was found in a woman aged 40 to 50 in good health and CMV-seropositive. The CDR3 sequence: CASGAAEAFF. The CDR3 DNA follows: TGTGCCAGTGGGGCGGCTGAAGCTTTCTTT. The whole variable domain, remainder taken from reference TRBV7-9 and TRBJ1-1, is DTGVSQNPRHKITKRGQNVTFRCDPISEHNRLYWYRQTLGQGPEFLTYFQNEAQLEKSRLLSDRFSAERPKGSFSTLEIQRTEQGDSAMYLCASGAAEAFFGQGTRLTVV.